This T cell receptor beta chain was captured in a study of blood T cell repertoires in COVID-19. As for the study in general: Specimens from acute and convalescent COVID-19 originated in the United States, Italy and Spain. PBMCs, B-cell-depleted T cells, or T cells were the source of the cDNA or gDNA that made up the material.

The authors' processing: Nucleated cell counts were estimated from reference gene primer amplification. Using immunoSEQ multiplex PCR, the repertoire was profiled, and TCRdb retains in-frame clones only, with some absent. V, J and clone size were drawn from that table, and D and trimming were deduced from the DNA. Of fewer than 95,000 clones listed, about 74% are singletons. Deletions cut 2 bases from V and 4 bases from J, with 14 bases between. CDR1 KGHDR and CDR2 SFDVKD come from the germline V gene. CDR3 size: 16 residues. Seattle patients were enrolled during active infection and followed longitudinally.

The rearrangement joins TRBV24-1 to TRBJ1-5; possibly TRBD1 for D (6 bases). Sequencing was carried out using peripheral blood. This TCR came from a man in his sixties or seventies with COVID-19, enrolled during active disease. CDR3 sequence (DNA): TGTGCCACCAGTGATTCGGGCAGGGGACTAAATCAGCCCCAGCATTTT. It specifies CATSDSGRGLNQPQHF.